A selection of T cell receptor beta chains follows, all from one sample in a study of CD8 T cells in Susac syndrome. TCRdb passed the immunoSEQ multiplex PCR reads through MiXCR, listing each CDR3 protein once. Here the sample spans around 180,000 distinct CDR3 sequences, approximately 96% being singletons. The sequenced sample consisted of CD4+ T cells from PBMCs. The receptor set was obtained from a human donor with multiple sclerosis. Each CDR3 is given with its conserved first and last residue. Fields, in order: CDR3 DNA, CDR3 protein, V gene, clone size, D gene, CDR3 length, J gene. The D gene is left open where the match is weak. Expanded clones get a size class; other rows say once, few or many, or leave the size out.

TGTGCCAGCAGCCTCCTCCAACAGGGGGCGCGGGGCTACACCTTC CASSLLQQGARGYTF TRBV3-1 . TRBD1 15 TRBJ1-2
TGTGCCAGCAGTACGACGACAGGGGACAATCAGCCCCAGCATTTT CASSTTTGDNQPQHF TRBV6-6 once TRBD1 15 TRBJ1-5
TGTGCCAGCCGGGACCTTAGCGGGGACTGGAAATACAATGAGCAGTTCTTC CASRDLSGDWKYNEQFF TRBV28 . TRBD2 17 TRBJ2-1
TGCGCCAGCAGCTTGGTCCCAGCTAACTATGGCTACACCTTC CASSLVPANYGYTF TRBV5-1 . . 14 TRBJ1-2
TGTGCCAGTAGTATCAGTGTGCCCTCAGATACGCAGTATTTT CASSISVPSDTQYF TRBV19 once . 14 TRBJ2-3
TGTGCCAGCAGTTTACTGTCGGGAGGTGAAGCTTTCTTT CASSLLSGGEAFF TRBV12-3/TRBV12-4 . . 13 TRBJ1-1
TGCGCCAGCAGCCAACAGGGGAACACTGAAGCTTTCTTT CASSQQGNTEAFF TRBV5-1 . . 13 TRBJ1-1
TGTGCCTGGAAAAGACAGGGACTGACGGTCAATTCACCCCTCCACTTT CAWKRQGLTVNSPLHF TRBV30 . TRBD1 16 TRBJ1-6
TGTGCCAGCAGCGTAGGCCCGGATAGCAATCAGCCCCAGCATTTT CASSVGPDSNQPQHF TRBV9 . . 15 TRBJ1-5
TGTGCCAGCAGTGAATCGGGGTTCTCCGGGGAGCTGTTTTTT CASSESGFSGELFF TRBV2 once . 14 TRBJ2-2
TGCAGTGCTAGTGCGGGTCCATCCTACATCCAGCAGTACTTC CSASAGPSYIQQYF TRBV20-1 . . 14 TRBJ2-7
TGTGCCAGTAGTCCCTTTTCCGGCGGGGGTGTTGAGCAGTTCTTC CASSPFSGGGVEQFF TRBV19 . TRBD2 15 TRBJ2-1
TGTGCCGGAGGAGACGCGAGTTTGCCCCTCCACTTT CAGGDASLPLHF TRBV30 once . 12 TRBJ1-6
TGTGCCAGCAGAGAAGGAGGCGGCTACACCTTC CASREGGGYTF TRBV3-1 once . 11 TRBJ1-2
TGTGCCACTTCTCAGGGAACTCAAAATTCACCCCTCCACTTT CATSQGTQNSPLHF TRBV9 . . 14 TRBJ1-6
TGTGCCCGGAGGGTCCGCTCTGGGGCCAACGTCCTGACTTTC CARRVRSGANVLTF TRBV30 . . 14 TRBJ2-6
TGCAGTGCTACTAGGAGCTATGAGCAGTTCTTC CSATRSYEQFF TRBV20-1 . . 11 TRBJ2-1
TGCGCCAGCAGCTTGGCCGAGGGGGCTAGCACCGGGGAGCTGTTTTTT CASSLAEGASTGELFF TRBV5-1 . TRBD1 16 TRBJ2-2
TGTGCCAGCAGAACCGACAGGGTATCCTATGGCTACACCTTC CASRTDRVSYGYTF TRBV7-2 . TRBD1 14 TRBJ1-2
TGTGCCAGCAGCCCAAGAGGACAGGGCGGCGGTGGGCCCCAGCATTTT CASSPRGQGGGGPQHF TRBV7-2 . TRBD1 16 TRBJ1-5
TGCAGTGCCACCCCCCTCGACAGAGCCTACGAGCAGTACTTC CSATPLDRAYEQYF TRBV20-1 . . 14 TRBJ2-7
TGTGCCAGCAGTTTTTGGGGGTACGATGAGCAGTTCTTC CASSFWGYDEQFF TRBV28 . . 13 TRBJ2-1
TGTGCCAGCAGCCTACCGGGACAGGGGTCCTACGAGCAGTACTTC CASSLPGQGSYEQYF TRBV5-6 . TRBD1 15 TRBJ2-7
TGTGCCAGCAGTGATAGGACAGCGCCCACCGGGGAGCTGTTTTTT CASSDRTAPTGELFF TRBV25-1 . . 15 TRBJ2-2
TGCAGTGCTAGAGACCTACCACAGGGTTGGGGGGGGCCGAACACAGATACGCAGTATTTT CSARDLPQGWGGPNTDTQYF TRBV20-1 . . 20 TRBJ2-3
TGTGCCAGCAGCCCCTCCCTGCAGGGGACAGATACGCAGTATTTT CASSPSLQGTDTQYF TRBV11-3 few . 15 TRBJ2-3
TGTGCCAGCATGGGTTCCCGGACAGAATATGGCTACACCTTC CASMGSRTEYGYTF TRBV27 . . 14 TRBJ1-2
TGTGCCAGCAGTCACCATAGCGAGAATGAGCAGTTCTTC CASSHHSENEQFF TRBV7-9 . . 13 TRBJ2-1
TGCAGTGCAGAGAGGGAGGGCAATCAGCCCCAGCATTTT CSAEREGNQPQHF TRBV20-1 . . 13 TRBJ1-5
TGCGCCAGCAGCCAAGGTGGAAGTTCCGGTGACACGCAGTATTTT CASSQGGSSGDTQYF TRBV4-1 . . 15 TRBJ2-3
TGTGCCAGCAGTGATTTTGGCGGTGAGCAGTTCTTC CASSDFGGEQFF TRBV2 . . 12 TRBJ2-1
TGCGCCAGCAGTCACCGCCCGGACAGGGTGCGTGACGGCTACACCTTC CASSHRPDRVRDGYTF TRBV23-1 once TRBD1 16 TRBJ1-2
TGCGCCAGCAGCCAAGTGTACAGAACTCTCTCCTACGAGCAGTACTTC CASSQVYRTLSYEQYF TRBV4-1 . . 16 TRBJ2-7
TGTGCCAGCAGCTACCTAGCGGGTGCGAACACCGGGGAGCTGTTTTTT CASSYLAGANTGELFF TRBV7-3 . TRBD2 16 TRBJ2-2
TGTGCCTGGAGTAGGAGGTTTAGTGGTTCTGGGGCCAACGTCCTGACTTTC CAWSRRFSGSGANVLTF TRBV30 . . 17 TRBJ2-6
TGCAGTGCGAGAATAAGGGCCCACGAGCAGTACTTC CSARIRAHEQYF TRBV20-1 . . 12 TRBJ2-7
TGCGCCAGCAGCCACACGACAGGGAAAGATGGCTACACCTTC CASSHTTGKDGYTF TRBV4-3 . TRBD1 14 TRBJ1-2
TGCAGCGTCGTGGACGTCTACGAGCAGTACTTC CSVVDVYEQYF TRBV29-1 . . 11 TRBJ2-7
TGCGCCAGCAGCGGGGCAGGAGATACGCAGTATTTT CASSGAGDTQYF TRBV5-1 once . 12 TRBJ2-3
TGCAGTGCTAGAGATTATCCAGATACGCAGTATTTT CSARDYPDTQYF TRBV20-1 once . 12 TRBJ2-3